The 11 T cell receptor beta chains reported below all come from one sample, sequenced in a study of blood T cell repertoires in COVID-19. Libraries were prepared by immunoSEQ multiplex PCR; TCRdb keeps only in-frame clonotypes and omits some of them. The sample records 70,000 to 75,000 clones, about nine tenths being singletons. The sample comprised peripheral blood. The receptors shown here come from a woman aged 18 to 35 with acute or convalescent COVID-19.

This clone occurred once. The rearrangement uses TRBV28 and TRBJ2-7; D unclear. CDR3 length equals 14 residues. V was clipped by 5 bases and J by 4 bases, with 15 bases between them. Germline loops: CDR1 MDHEN, CDR2 SYDVKM. CDR3 in DNA: TGTGCCAGCAGTACCCCGGCCCGGGTTTACGAGCAGTACTTC. This translates into CASSTPARVYEQYF.

The chain links TRBV12-3 or TRBV12-4 to TRBJ1-1; the D gene is possibly TRBD1 (5 bases). V was cut by 3 bases and J by 6 bases, with 11 bases left in between. The CDR3 is made up of 13 amino acids. CDR3 sequence: CASSFGGDPEAFF. CDR3 coding DNA: TGTGCCAGCAGTTTCGGGGGGGATCCTGAAGCTTTCTTT.

The J gene is TRBJ2-2, the V gene TRBV27; weak D call: TRBD1 (6 bases). V lost 6 bases and J 6 bases, leaving 14 bases between the germline ends. Germline V lookup: CDR1 MNHEY, CDR2 SMNVEV (reference sequence). The length of the CDR3 is 14 residues. As DNA, the CDR3 is TGTGCCAGCAGCTATTCACAGGGTGCCGGGGAGCTGTTTTTT. It specifies CASSYSQGAGELFF.

This chain links TRBV6-6 with TRBJ1-2; D remains ambiguous. This CDR3 spans 13 amino acids. V shed 5 bases and J shed 0 bases, with 7 bases lying between them. Germline V gene data show CDR1 as MNHNY and CDR2 as SVGAGI (reference sequence). DNA of the CDR3: TGTGCCAGCAGTCGGGGAGCTAACTATGGCTACACCTTC. Amino acids: CASSRGANYGYTF.

This chain links TRBV18 with TRBJ2-7, with TRBD1 matching 10 bases. The V and J ends lost 3 bases and 1 base, in that order; junction bases with no gene match: 9. Germline V gene sequence: CDR1 KGHSH, CDR2 LQKENI. The length of the CDR3 is 17 residues. The CDR3 DNA follows: TGTGCCAGCTCACCGTTATCCAGGGGACAGGGGTCCTACGAGCAGTACTTC. Its translation: CASSPLSRGQGSYEQYF.

The gene calls are TRBV2 and TRBJ1-1; D ambiguous. Germline loops: CDR1 SNHLY, CDR2 FYNNEI. V lost 7 bases, J lost 0 bases, and 12 bases lay in between. The CDR3 runs 14 residues. Here the CDR3 DNA reads TGTGCCAGCACCAAGCGCCAGCTGAACACTGAAGCTTTCTTT. It translates to CASTKRQLNTEAFF.

V usage is TRBV7-9 and J usage is TRBJ1-3; D is possibly TRBD1 (6 bases). The CDR3 extends over 17 amino acids. Germline CDR1 SEHNR, CDR2 FQNEAQ (reference sequence). The V end lost 6 bases, the J end lost 2 bases, and 20 bases lay between the germline ends. CDR3 coding DNA: TGTGCCAGCAGAGGGCCGACAGGCACTTTTACTGGAAACACCATATATTTT. Protein: CASRGPTGTFTGNTIYF.

This chain uses TRBV29-1 with TRBJ1-2, with D possibly TRBD1 on 5 matching bases. The V and J ends lost 7 bases and 1 base respectively, with 10 bases between them. Germline V gene sequence: CDR1 SQVTM, CDR2 ANQGSEA. The CDR3 runs 12 residues. The CDR3 loop is CSAQDNNYGYTF. The CDR3 region has the DNA TGCAGCGCCCAGGACAATAACTATGGCTACACCTTC.

The gene calls are TRBV4-1 and TRBJ1-2, with TRBD1 matching 10 bases. The junction had 7 bases not matched to a gene; V was cut back by 4 bases and J by 5 bases. The CDR3 is 15 amino acids. CDR1 MGHRA and CDR2 YSYEKL come from the germline V gene. Here the CDR3 reads CASSPPGQGTYGYTF. CDR3 sequence (DNA): TGCGCCAGCAGCCCTCCGGGACAGGGGACGTATGGCTACACCTTC.

The chain is built from TRBV28 and TRBJ1-5; TRBD1 is a possible D gene (6 bases). This CDR3 is 15 amino acids long. V lost 4 bases, J lost 5 bases, and 15 bases lay in between. The germline V gene encodes CDR1 MDHEN and CDR2 SYDVKM. In DNA, the CDR3 is TGTGCCAGCAGTTATCCGGGGAGGGGGTATCAGCCCCAGCATTTT. This encodes CASSYPGRGYQPQHF. Combining the CDR3 with reference TRBV28 and TRBJ1-5 gives the whole variable domain DVKVTQSSRYLVKRTGEKVFLECVQDMDHENMFWYRQDPGLGLRLIYFSYDVKMKEKGDIPEGYSVSREKKERFSLILESASTNQTSMYLCASSYPGRGYQPQHFGDGTRLSIL.

CDR3 region: CASSPTGTGKMNTEAFF. The CDR3 bases are TGTGCCAGCTCACCTACAGGGACAGGGAAGATGAACACTGAAGCTTTCTTT. The chain employs TRBV18 and TRBJ1-1; 9 nucleotides line up with TRBD1. J lost 0 bases, V lost 3 bases, and 8 bases had no gene match. Germline V gives CDR1 KGHSH, CDR2 LQKENI. There are 17 residues in the CDR3.